This T cell receptor (beta chain) was sequenced for a study of T cells after posttransplantation cyclophosphamide. The naive gate required viable CD3+CD4+ or CD3+CD8+ cells with CCR7+CD45RA+CD45RO-CD95-CD27+CD28+ phenotype. Method: immunoSEQ multiplex PCR; TCRdb's copy keeps in-frame clones and lacks some. In the table there are about 22,000 clones, over 95% of which are singletons. Germline-derived CDR1 and CDR2 are SGHTA and FQGNSA. Trimming cost V 5 bases and J 2 bases, with 6 bases left between them. The CDR3 runs to 12 residues. Of note for this clone: Its antigen remains unidentified.

Study-wide results and caveats: Donor CD8+ memory clones often dominated recipient blood repertoires at later times. TRB overlap between skin or GI tissue T cells and blood was limited.

The sequence derives from a man in his forties or fifties in good health, CMV-negative, and a related stem cell transplant donor. The specimen sequenced was naive CD4+ T cells sorted from PBMCs. This chain connects TRBV7-2 to TRBJ1-1; D is undetermined. The CDR3 DNA is TGTGCCAGCAGCACTTCTAACACTGAAGCTTTCTTT. It codes for CASSTSNTEAFF.